This T cell receptor beta chain originates from a study of regulatory T cells in long-lasting Graves disease. This clonotype showed up many times. Its antigen is currently unknown. General study findings and limits: Relative to newly diagnosed Graves' patients, persistent ones had lower TCR diversity.

The V gene's germline CDR1 is ENHRY and CDR2 SYGVKD. Trimming removed 6 bases at V and 5 bases at J, with 7 bases between. The CDR3 covers 12 residues. Time point reported: newly diagnosed GD, antithyroid drugs for less than 3 months. Making the TCR library involved RNA that had been extracted from PBMCs. In building TCR beta libraries, iRepertoire HTBI primers were used together with Arm-PCR of CDR3 regions. A single record per CDR3 protein comes from TCRdb applying MiXCR to the multiplex PCR reads. The sample shows roughly 510,000 distinct CDR3 sequences, about 15% of them seen only once. The sample was also linked to a second study, of T cells in Graves' hyperthyroidism and ophthalmopathy. That paper notes: A model of 13 V-J pairs discriminated ophthalmopathy from stable hyperthyroidism.

The source is a man between 18 and 35 years old with Graves disease. The material sequenced was peripheral blood mononuclear cells (PBMCs), taken at new diagnosis, from a patient treated with antithyroid drugs. The chain combines TRBV10-3 with TRBJ2-2, with D unresolved. DNA for the CDR3: TGTGCCATCAGGGTACGGACCGGGGAGCTGTTTTTT. It specifies CAIRVRTGELFF.